This T cell receptor (beta chain) was captured by sequencing in a study of blood T cell repertoires in COVID-19. Whole-study context: Spain, Italy and the United States supplied samples that represented acute and convalescent COVID-19.

The CDR3 has 13 residues. Germline CDR1 SGHRS, CDR2 YFSETQ. Trimming took off 3 bases at V and 6 bases at J, with 13 bases between the two ends. In the source study's methods: Amplification of reference gene primers was used by the study to estimate nucleated cell counts. Sequenced by immunoSEQ multiplex PCR; TCRdb stores in-frame clones only, minus some. V and J calls and clone size are given by that table; D and trimming were obtained from the DNA. The sample includes 160,000 or so clones, around 90% of them seen just once. This TCR came from a man in his sixties with acute or convalescent COVID-19. The chain couples TRBV5-1 to TRBJ2-7; the D gene is possibly TRBD1 (6 bases). The specimen was peripheral blood. The CDR3 protein is CASSWGLTSEQYF. In DNA, the CDR3 is TGCGCCAGCAGCTGGGGGCTTACCTCCGAGCAGTACTTC.